Below, 9 T cell receptor beta chains from the same sample are listed, as sequenced in a study of blood T cells in healthy people across ages. Sample-barcoded 5' priming and a J-beta primer mix drove a second PCR of 7 to 11 cycles. TCRdb re-derived calls from the 5' RACE reads in MiXCR, one entry per CDR3 protein. The sample lists over 950,000 distinct CDR3 sequences; 35% to 40% were seen once. Sequencing was performed on blood. The receptors derive from a man between 18 and 29 years old in good health.

This clonotype was counted between two and nine times. The junction departs from the called germline gene at one end, perhaps through a read error. The V gene is TRBV4-1, the J gene TRBJ2-3; D ambiguous. The length of the CDR3 is 15 residues. Germline V gene sequence: CDR1 MGHRA, CDR2 YSYEKL. The CDR3 protein is CASSQVIISTDTQYF. Written as DNA, the CDR3 is TGCGCCAGTAGCCAAGTAATAATAAGCACAGATACGCAGTATTTT.

V usage is TRBV30 and J usage is TRBJ1-4; a possible D gene is TRBD1 (5 bases). Germline lookup yields CDR1 GTSNPN and CDR2 SVGIG (reference sequence). V gave up 1 base and J gave up 5 bases, with 17 bases separating them. This CDR3 region has 16 residues. DNA of the CDR3: TGTGCCTGGAGTGCCCCAGGGACCGTAAAAAATGAAAAACTGTTTTTT. As protein: CAWSAPGTVKNEKLFF.

This clonotype was seen repeatedly, ten times or more. The J gene is TRBJ2-5, the V gene TRBV5-1; a possible D gene is TRBD1 (5 bases). V gave up 0 bases and J gave up 2 bases, with 8 bases separating them. The CDR3 loop spans 14 amino acids. Germline V gene sequence: CDR1 SGHRS, CDR2 YFSETQ. The CDR3 nucleotides are TGCGCCAGCAGCTTGGGACAGACTCAAGAGACCCAGTACTTC. Protein product: CASSLGQTQETQYF.

This clonotype was observed once. Its ends do not fully match the called genes, so a read error is possible. The rearrangement joins TRBV12-3 or TRBV12-4 to TRBJ1-3; 8 nucleotides align to TRBD1. The CDR3 runs to 14 residues. The CDR3 DNA sequence: TGTGCCAGCACCCAGGGGGCACCGGGAAGCACCATATATTTT. It yields the protein CASTQGAPGSTIYF.

The rearrangement links TRBV12-5 to TRBJ1-1; D is undetermined. The ends were cut back, 6 bases at V and 8 bases at J, with 13 bases in the middle. This CDR3 contains 12 residues. The germline gives CDR1 LGHNT, CDR2 FRNRAP. CDR3 loop: CASGRDDKEAFF. The CDR3 DNA reads TGTGCTAGTGGCCGGGATGACAAGGAAGCTTTCTTT.

The chain employs TRBV20-1 and TRBJ2-3; 10 nucleotides agree with TRBD2. The germline gives CDR1 DFQATT, CDR2 SNEGSKA (reference sequence). CDR3 length: 18 amino acids. With 3 bases clipped from V and 4 bases from J, the junction kept 16 bases outside the gene matches. CDR3 nucleotides: TGCAGTGCTAGCGTCAGTGCCCCCCCGGGACTAGCGCCAGATACGCAGTATTTT. It codes for CSASVSAPPGLAPDTQYF.

The genes are TRBV7-2 and TRBJ2-3; either TRBD1 or TRBD2 may fit D (5 bases each). Germline V lookup: CDR1 SGHTA, CDR2 FQGNSA. V shed 5 bases and J shed 1 base, with 13 bases lying between them. This CDR3 contains 15 residues. As DNA, the CDR3 is TGTGCCAGCAGCACAGGACTCTCAGGCACAGATACGCAGTATTTT. This translates into CASSTGLSGTDTQYF.

This chain links TRBV20-1 with TRBJ1-1; D gene unclear. The CDR3 is 14 amino acids. V dropped 5 bases and J dropped 2 bases, with 15 bases sitting between them. Germline lookup yields CDR1 DFQATT and CDR2 SNEGSKA (reference sequence). The DNA of the CDR3 is TGCAGTGCTTTAGAACACATTACCAACACTGAAGCTTTCTTT. It is translated as CSALEHITNTEAFF.

The chain carries TRBV4-3 and TRBJ2-1; 7 bases are a match to TRBD2. Germline loops: CDR1 LGHNA, CDR2 YSLEER. The CDR3 is 15 residues long. V shed 0 bases and J 6 bases; nucleotides not matched to a gene: 5. The CDR3 loop is CASSQDAGVGNEQFF. The CDR3 DNA reads TGCGCCAGCAGCCAAGATGCGGGAGTCGGCAATGAGCAGTTCTTC.